This T cell receptor beta chain comes out of a study of blood T cells in healthy people across ages. In the case of this clonotype: Antigen unknown.

Study-level findings and limits: Age showed a roughly linear inverse relationship with TCR beta diversity per million T cells. Researchers said unsorted PBMCs prevented a conclusive naive versus antigen-experienced comparison. Long-lived donors had more naive CD4+ cells and higher diversity than aged donors.

V was pared by 4 bases and J by 1 base, with 14 bases between. Germline-derived CDR1 and CDR2 are SQVTM and ANQGSEA. This CDR3 has 14 amino acids. Every sample yielded at least 6 million isolated PBMCs. Alongside a J-beta primer mix, a sample-barcoded 5' primer served in a second PCR lasting roughly 7 to 11 cycles. TCRdb fed the 5' RACE reads into MiXCR, producing one record per CDR3 protein. The table lists about 1,000,000 distinct CDR3 sequences, more than 35% of them singletons. The sequencing input was blood. The chain links TRBV29-1 to TRBJ2-7, with D maybe TRBD2 (6 bases). The sequence was collected from a woman aged 55-69 years in good health. CDR3 nucleotides: TGCAGCGTTGCTTTAGCGGTATCATCCTACGAGCAGTACTTC. Protein product: CSVALAVSSYEQYF.